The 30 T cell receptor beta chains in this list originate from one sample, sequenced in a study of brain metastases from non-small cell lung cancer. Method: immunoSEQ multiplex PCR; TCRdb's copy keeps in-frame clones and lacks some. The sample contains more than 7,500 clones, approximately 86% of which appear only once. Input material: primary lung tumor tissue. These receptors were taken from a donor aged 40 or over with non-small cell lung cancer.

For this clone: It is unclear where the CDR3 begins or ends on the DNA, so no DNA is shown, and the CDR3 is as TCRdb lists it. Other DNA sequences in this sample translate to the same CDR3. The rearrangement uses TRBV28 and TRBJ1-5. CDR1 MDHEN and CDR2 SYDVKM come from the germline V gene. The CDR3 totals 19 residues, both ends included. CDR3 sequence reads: CASSFSFGLGSDSNQPQHF.

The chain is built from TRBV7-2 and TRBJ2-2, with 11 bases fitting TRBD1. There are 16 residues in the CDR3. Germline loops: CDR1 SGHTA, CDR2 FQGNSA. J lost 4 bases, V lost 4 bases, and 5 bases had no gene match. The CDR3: CASSSGTGGFTGELFF. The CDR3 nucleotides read TGTGCCAGCAGCTCCGGGACAGGGGGTTTCACCGGGGAGCTGTTTTTT.

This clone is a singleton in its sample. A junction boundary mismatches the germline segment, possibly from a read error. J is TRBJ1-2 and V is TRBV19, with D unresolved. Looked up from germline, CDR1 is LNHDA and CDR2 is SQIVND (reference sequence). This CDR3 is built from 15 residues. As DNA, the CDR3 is TGTGCCAATAGTAGAGGGCAGGCGCCTAACTATGGCTACACCTTC. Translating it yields CANSRGQAPNYGYTF.

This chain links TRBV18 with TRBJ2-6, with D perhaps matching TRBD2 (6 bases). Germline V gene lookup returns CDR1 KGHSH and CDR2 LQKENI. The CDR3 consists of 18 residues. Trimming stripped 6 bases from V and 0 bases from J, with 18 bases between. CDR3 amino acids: CASSPRGGEGSGANVLTF. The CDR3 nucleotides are TGTGCCAGCTCTCCCCGGGGCGGGGAAGGCTCTGGGGCCAACGTCCTGACTTTC.

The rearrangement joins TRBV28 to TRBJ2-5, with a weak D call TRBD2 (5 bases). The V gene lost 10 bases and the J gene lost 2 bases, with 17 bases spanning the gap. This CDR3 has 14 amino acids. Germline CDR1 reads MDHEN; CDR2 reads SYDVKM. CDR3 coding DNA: TGTGCCATCGGAGGCCGGCTGACTCAAGAGACCCAGTACTTC. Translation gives CAIGGRLTQETQYF.

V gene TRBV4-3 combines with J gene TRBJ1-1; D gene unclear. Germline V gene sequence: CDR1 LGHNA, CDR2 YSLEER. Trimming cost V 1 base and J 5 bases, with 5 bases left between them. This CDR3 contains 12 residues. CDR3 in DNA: TGCGCCAGCAGCCAAGGACCTACTGAAGCTTTCTTT. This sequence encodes CASSQGPTEAFF.

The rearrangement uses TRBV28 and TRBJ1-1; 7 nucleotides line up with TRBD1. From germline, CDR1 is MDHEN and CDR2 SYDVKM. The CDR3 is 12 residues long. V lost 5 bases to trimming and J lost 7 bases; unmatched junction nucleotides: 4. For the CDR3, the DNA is TGTGCCAGCAGTCCGGGACAGAATGAAGCTTTCTTT. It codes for CASSPGQNEAFF.

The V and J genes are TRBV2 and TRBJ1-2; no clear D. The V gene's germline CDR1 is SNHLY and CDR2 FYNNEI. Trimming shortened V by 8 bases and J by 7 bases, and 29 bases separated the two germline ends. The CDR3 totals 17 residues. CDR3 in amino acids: CASRVKGLGIPLGGYTF. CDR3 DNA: TGTGCCAGCCGCGTCAAGGGCTTGGGAATCCCTCTCGGTGGCTACACCTTC.

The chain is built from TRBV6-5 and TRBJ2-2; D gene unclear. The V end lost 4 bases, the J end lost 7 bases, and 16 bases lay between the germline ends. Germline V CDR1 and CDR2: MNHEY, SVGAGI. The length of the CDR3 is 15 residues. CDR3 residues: CASSSQRWLIGELFF. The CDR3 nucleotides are TGTGCCAGCAGTTCTCAACGATGGTTGATCGGGGAGCTGTTTTTT.

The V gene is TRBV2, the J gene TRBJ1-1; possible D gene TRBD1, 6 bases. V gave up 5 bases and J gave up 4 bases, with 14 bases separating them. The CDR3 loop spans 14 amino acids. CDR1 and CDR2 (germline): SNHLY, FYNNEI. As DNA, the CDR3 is TGTGCCAGCAGTCAACAGGGATCTGGCACTGAAGCTTTCTTT. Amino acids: CASSQQGSGTEAFF.

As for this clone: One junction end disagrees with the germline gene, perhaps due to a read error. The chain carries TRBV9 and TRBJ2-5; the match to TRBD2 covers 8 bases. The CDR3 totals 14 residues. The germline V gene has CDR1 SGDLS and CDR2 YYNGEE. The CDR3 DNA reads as TGTGCCAGCAGCGCCGGGGGGGCCCAAGAAACCCAGTACTTC. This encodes CASSAGGAQETQYF.

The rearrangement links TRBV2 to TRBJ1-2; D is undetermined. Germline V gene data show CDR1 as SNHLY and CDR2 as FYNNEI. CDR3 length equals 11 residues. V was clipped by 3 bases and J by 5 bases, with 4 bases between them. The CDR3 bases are TGTGCCAGCAGTGAGGCTTATGGCTACACCTTC. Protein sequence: CASSEAYGYTF.

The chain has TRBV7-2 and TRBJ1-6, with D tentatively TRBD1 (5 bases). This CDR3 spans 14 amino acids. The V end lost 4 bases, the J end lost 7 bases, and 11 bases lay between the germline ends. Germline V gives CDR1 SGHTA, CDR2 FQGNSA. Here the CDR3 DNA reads TGTGCCAGCAGCTGGAGGGGTGAGAATTCACCCCTCCACTTT. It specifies CASSWRGENSPLHF.

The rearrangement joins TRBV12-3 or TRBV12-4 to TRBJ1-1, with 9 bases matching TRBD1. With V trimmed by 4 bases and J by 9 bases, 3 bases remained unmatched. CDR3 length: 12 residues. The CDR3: CASSYYRGQAFF. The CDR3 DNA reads TGTGCCAGCAGTTACTACAGGGGGCAAGCTTTCTTT.

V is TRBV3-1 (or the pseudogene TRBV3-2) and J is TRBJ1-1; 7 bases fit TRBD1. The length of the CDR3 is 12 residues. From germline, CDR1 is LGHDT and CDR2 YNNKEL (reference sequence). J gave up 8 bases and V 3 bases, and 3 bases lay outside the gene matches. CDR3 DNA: TGTGCCAGCAGCCATACAGGGGTAGAAGCTTTCTTT. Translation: CASSHTGVEAFF.

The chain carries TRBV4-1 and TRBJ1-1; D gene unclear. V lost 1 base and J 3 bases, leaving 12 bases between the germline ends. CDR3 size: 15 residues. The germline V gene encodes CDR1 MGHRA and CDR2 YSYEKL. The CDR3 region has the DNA TGCGCCAGCAGCCAAGTTTTAGGTAGGGACACTGAAGCTTTCTTT. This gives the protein CASSQVLGRDTEAFF.

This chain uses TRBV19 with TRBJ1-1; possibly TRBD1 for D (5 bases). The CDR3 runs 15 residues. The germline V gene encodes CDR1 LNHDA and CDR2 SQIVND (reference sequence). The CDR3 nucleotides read TGTGCTAGCCCGCCGAGGCAGGGAATAAGTACTGAAGCTTTCTTT. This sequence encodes CASPPRQGISTEAFF.

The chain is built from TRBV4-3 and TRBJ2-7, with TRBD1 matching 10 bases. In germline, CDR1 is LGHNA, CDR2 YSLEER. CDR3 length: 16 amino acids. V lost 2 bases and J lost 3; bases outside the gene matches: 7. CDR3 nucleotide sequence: TGCGCCAGCAGCCAAATAACTGGACAGGGGGTCTACGAGCAGTACTTC. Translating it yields CASSQITGQGVYEQYF.

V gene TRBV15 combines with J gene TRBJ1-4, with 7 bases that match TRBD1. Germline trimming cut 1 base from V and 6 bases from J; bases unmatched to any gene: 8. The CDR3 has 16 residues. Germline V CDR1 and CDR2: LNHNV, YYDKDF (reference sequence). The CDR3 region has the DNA TGTGCCACCAGCAGAGGGGGGACAGCAGGCGATGAAAAACTGTTTTTT. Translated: CATSRGGTAGDEKLFF.

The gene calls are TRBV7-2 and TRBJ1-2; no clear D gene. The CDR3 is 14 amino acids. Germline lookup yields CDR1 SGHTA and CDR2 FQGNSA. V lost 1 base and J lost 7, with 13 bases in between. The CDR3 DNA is TGTGCCAGCAGCTTAGTGGGCAGCAGCAGTGGCTACACCTTC. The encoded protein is CASSLVGSSSGYTF.

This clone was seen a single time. The CDR3 DNA sequence: TGTGCCAGTAGTATATCCGGGACAGTGAACACTGAAGCTTTCTTT. Translated, it gives CASSISGTVNTEAFF. V is TRBV19 and J is TRBJ1-1, with TRBD1 matching over 7 bases. The CDR3 consists of 15 residues. CDR1 is LNHDA and CDR2 is SQIVND in the germline V gene (reference sequence). V dropped 2 bases and J dropped 0; count of bases not matched to a gene: 3.

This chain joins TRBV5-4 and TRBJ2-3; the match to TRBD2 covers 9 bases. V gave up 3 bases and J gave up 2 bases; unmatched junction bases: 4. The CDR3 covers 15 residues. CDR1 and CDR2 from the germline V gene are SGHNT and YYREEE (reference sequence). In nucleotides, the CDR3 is TGTGCCAGCAGCTGGCGGGGGGGAGACACAGATACGCAGTATTTT. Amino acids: CASSWRGGDTDTQYF.

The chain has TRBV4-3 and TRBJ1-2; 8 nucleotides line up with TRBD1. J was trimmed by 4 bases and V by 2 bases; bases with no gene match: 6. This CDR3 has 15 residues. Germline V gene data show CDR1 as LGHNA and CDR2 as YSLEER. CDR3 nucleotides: TGCGCCAGCAGCCAAAGACCAGGGGGCGCCTATGGCTACACCTTC. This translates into CASSQRPGGAYGYTF.

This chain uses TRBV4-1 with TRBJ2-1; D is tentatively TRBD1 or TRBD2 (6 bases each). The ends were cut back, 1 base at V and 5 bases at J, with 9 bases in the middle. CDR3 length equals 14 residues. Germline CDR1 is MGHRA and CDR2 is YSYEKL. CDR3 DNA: TGCGCCAGCAGCCAAGGGGGGGCCGACAATGAGCAGTTCTTC. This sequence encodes CASSQGGADNEQFF.

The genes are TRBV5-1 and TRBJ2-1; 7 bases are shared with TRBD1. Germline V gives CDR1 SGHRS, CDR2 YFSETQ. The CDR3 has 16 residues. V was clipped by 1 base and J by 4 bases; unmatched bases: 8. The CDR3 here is CASSLYRGDTYNEQFF. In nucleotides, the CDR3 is TGCGCCAGCAGCTTGTACAGGGGTGACACATACAATGAGCAGTTCTTC.

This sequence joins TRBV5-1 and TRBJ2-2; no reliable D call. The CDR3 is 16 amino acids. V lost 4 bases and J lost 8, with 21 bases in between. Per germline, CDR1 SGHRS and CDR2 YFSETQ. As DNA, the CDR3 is TGCGCCAGCAGCCCACCCCGCGTTTCGGCGGCAGGGGAGCTGTTTTTT. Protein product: CASSPPRVSAAGELFF.

CDR3 amino acids: CASRPGVNEKLFF. In DNA form, the CDR3 reads TGTGCCAGCAGACCCGGCGTTAATGAAAAACTGTTTTTT. The chain combines TRBV12-3 or TRBV12-4 with TRBJ1-4, with D hard to call. The CDR3 consists of 13 residues. The V gene lost 6 bases and the J gene lost 4 bases, with 9 bases spanning the gap.

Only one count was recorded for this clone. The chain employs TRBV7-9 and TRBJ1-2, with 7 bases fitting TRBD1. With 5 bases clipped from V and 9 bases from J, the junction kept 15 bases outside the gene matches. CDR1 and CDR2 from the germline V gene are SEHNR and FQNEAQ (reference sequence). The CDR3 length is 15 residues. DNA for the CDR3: TGTGCCAGCAGCCCAAGAGACAGGGCCGGATATAGCTACACCTTC. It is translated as CASSPRDRAGYSYTF. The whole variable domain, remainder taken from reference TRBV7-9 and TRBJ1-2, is DTGVSQNPRHKITKRGQNVTFRCDPISEHNRLYWYRQTLGQGPEFLTYFQNEAQLEKSRLLSDRFSAERPKGSFSTLEIQRTEQGDSAMYLCASSPRDRAGYSYTFGSGTRLTVV.

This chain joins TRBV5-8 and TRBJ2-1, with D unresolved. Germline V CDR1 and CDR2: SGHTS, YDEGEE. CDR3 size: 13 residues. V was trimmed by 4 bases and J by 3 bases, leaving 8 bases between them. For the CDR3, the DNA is TGTGCCAGCAGCCCGGACCGCTACAATGAGCAGTTCTTC. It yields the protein CASSPDRYNEQFF.

CDR3 bases: TGTGCCAGCAGCGACCAAGTGGGGGATCGACTGTTTTTT. The encoded protein is CASSDQVGDRLFF. This chain connects TRBV6-5 to TRBJ1-4, with D perhaps matching TRBD1 (5 bases). The CDR3 sequence is 13 residues long. From germline, CDR1 is MNHEY and CDR2 SVGAGI. V was cut by 6 bases and J by 13 bases, with 18 bases left in between.